These T cell receptor beta chains were read from a single sample in a study of CD8 T cells in Susac syndrome. TCRdb ran MiXCR on the immunoSEQ multiplex PCR reads and lists one entry per CDR3 protein. This table holds roughly 120,000 distinct CDR3 sequences, 90% to 95% found once. The sample was CD4+ T cells from PBMCs. All receptors come from a human donor with multiple sclerosis. The CDR3 runs from the conserved cysteine through the conserved F or W. Fields, in order: CDR3 DNA, CDR3 protein, D gene, V gene, clone size, J gene. A D gene is named only where the DNA matches it firmly. Expanded clones are given a class, and other clones once, few, many or no size at all.

DNA: TGTGCCACCAGTCGGCAGGGTCAAAACATTCAGTACTTC; CDR3: CATSRQGQNIQYF; D: .; V: TRBV15; size: .; J: TRBJ2-4
DNA: TGTGCCAGCAGCCCCTCTCCCAACACAGATACGCAGTATTTT; CDR3: CASSPSPNTDTQYF; D: .; V: TRBV7-6; size: once; J: TRBJ2-3
DNA: TGTGCCAGCAGCTTAGTGACTAATGGTAATCAGCCCCAGCATTTT; CDR3: CASSLVTNGNQPQHF; D: .; V: TRBV7-2; size: once; J: TRBJ1-5
DNA: TGTGCCAGCAGTTTCCTAAGCCCCCTTATAGGTAGGAACACTGAAGCTTTCTTT; CDR3: CASSFLSPLIGRNTEAFF; D: .; V: TRBV5-6; size: .; J: TRBJ1-1
DNA: TGTGCCAGCATCCGTGAGGCGGGGGTTCCCTACAATGAGCAGTTCTTC; CDR3: CASIREAGVPYNEQFF; D: TRBD2; V: TRBV7-2; size: .; J: TRBJ2-1
DNA: TGTGCCAGCAGTTTAGTAGGACAGCACTCCTACGAGCAGTACTTC; CDR3: CASSLVGQHSYEQYF; D: .; V: TRBV27; size: once; J: TRBJ2-7
DNA: TGCAGCGTAAACTTGGGGAGTGAAGGCTACACCTTC; CDR3: CSVNLGSEGYTF; D: .; V: TRBV29-1; size: .; J: TRBJ1-2
DNA: TGTGCCAGCAGTAGTGGCTTGGGACAGGGGGCGCGTGGCTACACCTTC; CDR3: CASSSGLGQGARGYTF; D: TRBD1; V: TRBV12-3/TRBV12-4; size: .; J: TRBJ1-2
DNA: TGCAGTGCTAGAGATATCAGCTACGAGCAGTACTTC; CDR3: CSARDISYEQYF; D: .; V: TRBV20-1; size: .; J: TRBJ2-7
DNA: TGTGCCAGCAACTCCCGGACTAGCGGGGCGGGTGAGCAGTTCTTC; CDR3: CASNSRTSGAGEQFF; D: TRBD2; V: TRBV6-2/TRBV6-3; size: .; J: TRBJ2-1